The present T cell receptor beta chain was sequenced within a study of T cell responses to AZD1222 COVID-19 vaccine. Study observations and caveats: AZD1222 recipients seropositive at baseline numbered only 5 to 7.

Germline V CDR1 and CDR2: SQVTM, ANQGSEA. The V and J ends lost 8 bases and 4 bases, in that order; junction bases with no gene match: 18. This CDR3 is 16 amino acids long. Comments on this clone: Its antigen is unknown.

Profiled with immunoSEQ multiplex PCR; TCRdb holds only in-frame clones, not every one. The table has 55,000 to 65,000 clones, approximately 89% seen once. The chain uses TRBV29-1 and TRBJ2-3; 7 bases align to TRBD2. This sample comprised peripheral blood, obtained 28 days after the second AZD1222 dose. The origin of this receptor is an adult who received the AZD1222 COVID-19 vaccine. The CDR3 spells CSTGGVDISSADTQYF. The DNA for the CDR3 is TGCAGCACTGGGGGGGTGGATATCTCTAGCGCAGATACGCAGTATTTT.